This TCR beta chain was recovered during a study of T cell responses to AZD1222 COVID-19 vaccine. On the study more broadly: It was second doses at about 4 or about 12 weeks that were pooled.

About this clone itself: The antigen is not known.

The study, taken as a whole, reports: Repertoires were sampled only after the peak T cell response. Epitopes outside B.1.351 and B.1.1.7 mutated regions reportedly drew nearly half of spike TCRs.

Only in-frame clones appear in the TCRdb table, and some are missing; sequencing was by immunoSEQ multiplex PCR. The sample lists about 100,000 clones; 80% to 90% were seen once. This clonotype originated in an adult in good health. The sequences come from peripheral blood, collected on day 0 of AZD1222 vaccination.

CDR3 loop: CASSLGGRNYGYTF. For the CDR3, the DNA is TGTGCCAGCAGCTTAGGTGGACGGAACTATGGCTACACCTTC. The chain couples TRBV11-3 to TRBJ1-2, with D hard to call. CDR3 length: 14 amino acids. V lost 1 base, J lost 2 bases, and 8 bases lay in between. Germline V gene lookup returns CDR1 SGHNT and CDR2 YENEEA.